The 18 T cell receptor beta chains listed next were all sequenced from one sample in a study of human T cells and chemical hapten exposure. Each CDR3 protein is one row after TCRdb ran MiXCR on the RACE reads. Seen here are roughly 150,000 distinct CDR3 sequences, over 9.5% observed once, and the top ten hold more than 1.1%. Time point described: patch test 2, 6 weeks after DPC sensitization. Sample treatment: therapeutic diphenylcyclopropenone sensitization with weekly scalp DPC. The sequencing used whole blood, collected in connection with sensitization to the hapten diphenylcyclopropenone (DPC). These receptor sequences come from a woman between 50 and 59 years old with alopecia areata. Some clones in this sample may be carry-over from other donors' samples.

At least ten counts were recorded for this clonotype. V usage is TRBV5-6 and J usage is TRBJ2-1; 10 nucleotides align to TRBD2. Looked up from germline, CDR1 is SGHDT and CDR2 is YYEEEE. After removal of 5 bases from V and 0 bases from J, the junction contained 11 bases not matched to a gene. CDR3 size: 18 residues. CDR3 protein: CASRDKLAGWVSYNEQFF. The CDR3 DNA reads TGTGCCAGCAGAGATAAACTAGCGGGATGGGTCTCCTACAATGAGCAGTTCTTC. Filled out from reference TRBV5-6 and TRBJ2-1, the complete variable domain reads DAGVTQSPTHLIKTRGQQVTLRCSPKSGHDTVSWYQQALGQGPQFIFQYYEEEERQRGNFPDRFSGHQFPNYSSELNVNALLLGDSALYLCASRDKLAGWVSYNEQFFGPGTRLTVL.

This clonotype has just a few counts. This chain links TRBV24-1 with TRBJ1-2, with D possibly matching TRBD1 (5 bases). V lost 5 bases, J lost 7 bases, and 19 bases lay in between. This CDR3 has 15 residues. The germline V gene has CDR1 KGHDR and CDR2 SFDVKD. CDR3 in DNA: TGTGCCACCAGTGGTCCTGGAGAGGGGTTAAGTGGCTACACCTTC. Protein product: CATSGPGEGLSGYTF.

In this sample, this clonotype turned up a few times. V is TRBV20-1 and J is TRBJ1-2; 9 nucleotides match TRBD1. CDR1 and CDR2 from the germline V gene are DFQATT and SNEGSKA (reference sequence). The CDR3 has 15 residues. J was trimmed by 4 bases and V by 6 bases; bases with no gene match: 12. Here the CDR3 reads CSARGQGNGAYGYTF. The CDR3 DNA follows: TGCAGTGCCCGGGGACAGGGTAATGGGGCCTATGGCTACACCTTC.

This clonotype came up a few times. In this CDR3 the conserved last residue, phenylalanine or tryptophan, is missing, so a read error is likely. V and J are TRBV5-1 and TRBJ2-7; 7 positions match TRBD1. Germline lookup yields CDR1 SGHRS and CDR2 YFSETQ. This CDR3 is 14 amino acids long. With V trimmed by 0 bases and J by 4 bases, 4 bases remained unmatched. Here the CDR3 DNA reads TGCGCCAGCAGCTTGGGGGGGACAGTATACGAGCAGTACTCC. Its protein product is CASSLGGTVYEQYS.

This clonotype was observed a handful of times. The rearrangement uses TRBV11-2 and TRBJ1-2; 10 bases are a match to TRBD1. This CDR3 is built from 14 residues. V lost 1 base, J lost 5 bases, and 1 base stayed unmatched. CDR1 and CDR2 (germline): SGHAT, FQNNGV. In DNA form, the CDR3 reads TGTGCCAGCAGCTTAGTGGACAGGGGGTATGGCTACACCTTC. It translates to CASSLVDRGYGYTF.

This clonotype came up a few times. V and J are TRBV29-1 and TRBJ2-5, with D possibly matching TRBD1 (6 bases). Germline CDR1 reads SQVTM; CDR2 reads ANQGSEA. The CDR3 sequence is 11 residues long. V was trimmed by 4 bases and J by 10 bases, leaving 13 bases between them. This chain's CDR3 is CSVGTQGIQYF. DNA of the CDR3: TGCAGCGTTGGGACGCAGGGGATCCAGTACTTC.

This clonotype was observed a handful of times. The rearrangement joins TRBV7-3 to TRBJ1-4; D unclear. Trimming took off 1 base at V and 10 bases at J, with 16 bases between the two ends. CDR3 length equals 15 residues. Germline V gene data show CDR1 as SGHTA and CDR2 as FQGTGA. Here the CDR3 DNA reads TGTGCCAGCAGCTTAAATATATCGCTGTCTAGAAAACTGTTTTTT. This gives the protein CASSLNISLSRKLFF.

This clonotype was counted only a few times. The V call is TRBV5-4, the J call TRBJ2-5; no clear D. Trimming took 4 bases from V and 5 from J, leaving 12 bases between them. The germline V gene has CDR1 SGHNT and CDR2 YYREEE (reference sequence). The CDR3 contains 13 residues. The CDR3 nucleotides are TGTGCCAGCAGCCCAGACGGTTTGGAGACCCAGTACTTC. Amino acid sequence: CASSPDGLETQYF.

This rearrangement joins TRBV4-1 to TRBJ2-7, with D perhaps assigned TRBD1 or TRBD2 (5 bases each). The CDR3 contains 14 residues. The germline V gene has CDR1 MGHRA and CDR2 YSYEKL. Trimming left V 1 base short and J 5 bases short, with 12 bases between. The CDR3 DNA reads as TGCGCCAGCAGCCAAGGGGGGAATTTTGACGAGCAGTACTTC. Translated: CASSQGGNFDEQYF.

This clonotype has ten or more counts. J is TRBJ1-2 and V is TRBV7-9, with D unresolved. V was pared by 0 bases and J by 4 bases, with 6 bases between. Germline V lookup: CDR1 SEHNR, CDR2 FQNEAQ (reference sequence). This CDR3 is built from 13 residues. The CDR3 DNA sequence: TGTGCCAGCAGCTTAGCACTCTCCTATGGCTACACCTTC. Translation gives CASSLALSYGYTF.

The CDR3 spells CASRFTTSGEQFF. CDR3 coding DNA: TGTGCCAGCAGATTCACGACTAGCGGTGAGCAGTTCTTC. The genes are TRBV28 and TRBJ2-1; TRBD2 matches at 9 bases. The CDR3 is made up of 13 amino acids. The germline V gene has CDR1 MDHEN and CDR2 SYDVKM. The ends lost 6 bases at V and 9 bases at J; junction bases unmatched: 6.

This clonotype was detected ten times or more. V usage is TRBV11-2 and J usage is TRBJ2-1; no reliable D call. Germline lookup yields CDR1 SGHAT and CDR2 FQNNGV. Trimming removed 5 bases at V and 5 bases at J, with 7 bases between. The CDR3 is made up of 12 amino acids. The CDR3 bases are TGTGCCAGCAGCCCGAGAAACAATGAGCAGTTCTTC. This codes for CASSPRNNEQFF.

The sample holds many counts of this clonotype. The CDR3 sequence: CASSLEGGLYEQYF. The CDR3 nucleotides read TGTGCCAGCAGCTTAGAGGGCGGCCTCTACGAGCAGTACTTC. The V gene is TRBV11-2, the J gene TRBJ2-7; no definite D call. V was shortened by 0 bases and J by 3 bases, with 9 bases between the two germline ends. The CDR3 sequence is 14 residues long. In germline, CDR1 is SGHAT, CDR2 FQNNGV.

The V call is TRBV7-9, the J call TRBJ1-1; TRBD1 agrees at 7 bases. V dropped 7 bases and J dropped 1; count of bases not matched to a gene: 3. CDR1 is SEHNR, CDR2 FQNEAQ, per germline (reference sequence). There are 13 residues in the CDR3. The DNA of the CDR3 is TGTGCCAGCACCGGACAGGCGAACACTGAAGCTTTCTTT. Its translation is CASTGQANTEAFF.

This clonotype was detected many times. The chain is built from TRBV11-2 and TRBJ2-5; D may be TRBD2 (6 bases). CDR1 is SGHAT, CDR2 FQNNGV, per germline. The CDR3 has 15 residues. V was cut by 1 base and J by 1 base, with 10 bases left in between. The CDR3 DNA follows: TGTGCCAGCAGCTTAGCGGGAGAGGGCCAAGAGACCCAGTACTTC. This encodes CASSLAGEGQETQYF. Full variable domain (outside the CDR3, taken from reference TRBV11-2 and TRBJ2-5): EAGVAQSPRYKIIEKRQSVAFWCNPISGHATLYWYQQILGQGPKLLIQFQNNGVVDDSQLPKDRFSAERLKGVDSTLKIQPAKLEDSAVYLCASSLAGEGQETQYFGPGTRLLVL.

This clonotype was picked up one time. This chain joins TRBV29-1 and TRBJ2-1; D not resolved. Trimming took 7 bases from V and 2 from J, leaving 6 bases between them. The CDR3 runs 11 residues. The V gene's germline CDR1 is SQVTM and CDR2 ANQGSEA. The CDR3 is CSELPYNEQFF. The CDR3 DNA reads TGCAGCGAATTGCCCTACAATGAGCAGTTCTTC.

The chain has TRBV5-4 and TRBJ2-7; no definite D call. The CDR3 has 12 residues. Trimming took off 4 bases at V and 4 bases at J, with 9 bases between the two ends. Germline V gene lookup returns CDR1 SGHNT and CDR2 YYREEE (reference sequence). The CDR3 protein is CASSLYSYEQYF. The CDR3 DNA sequence: TGTGCCAGCAGCCTCTACAGTTACGAGCAGTACTTC.

The J gene is TRBJ2-7, the V gene TRBV20-1; possible D gene TRBD2, 6 bases. The ends were cut back, 3 bases at V and 2 bases at J, with 11 bases in the middle. From germline, CDR1 is DFQATT and CDR2 SNEGSKA (reference sequence). The CDR3 is 13 residues long. The CDR3 DNA is TGCAGTGCTAGCGGGAGTAACCCCTACGAGCAGTACTTC. It is translated as CSASGSNPYEQYF.